The rows below give T cell receptor beta chains drawn from one sample of a study of blood T cells in healthy people across ages. TCRdb re-called the 5' RACE reads with MiXCR, one entry per CDR3 protein. The table has about 1.7 million distinct CDR3 sequences, approximately 28% seen once. Sequences were obtained from blood. The source of these receptors is a woman in her thirties in good health. CDR3s include the opening cysteine and the closing phenylalanine or tryptophan. A D gene is named only where the DNA matches it firmly. Part of the rows lack a size; the others show once, few, many or a class for expanded clones.

abundance: few
j_gene: TRBJ2-6
v_gene: TRBV19
d_gene: TRBD1
CDR3aa: CASSILLGDRGSGANVLTF
CDR3nt: TGTGCCAGTAGTATATTATTGGGGGACAGGGGGTCCGGGGCCAACGTCCTGACTTTC

abundance: few
j_gene: TRBJ1-1
v_gene: TRBV20-1
d_gene: NA
CDR3aa: CSAPITGNTEAFF
CDR3nt: TGCAGTGCTCCCATTACAGGGAACACTGAAGCTTTCTTT

abundance: many
j_gene: TRBJ2-5
v_gene: TRBV28
d_gene: TRBD1
CDR3aa: CAVLDRDETQYF
CDR3nt: TGTGCCGTCCTTGACAGGGATGAGACCCAGTACTTC

abundance: NA
j_gene: TRBJ2-3
v_gene: TRBV3-1
d_gene: NA
CDR3aa: CTSSHFPEPDTQYF
CDR3nt: TGTACCAGCAGCCATTTCCCCGAGCCAGATACGCAGTATTTT

abundance: NA
j_gene: TRBJ2-7
v_gene: TRBV7-2
d_gene: NA
CDR3aa: CASRGTTSSYEQYF
CDR3nt: TGTGCCAGCAGGGGGACCACAAGCTCCTACGAGCAGTACTTC

abundance: many
j_gene: TRBJ2-3
v_gene: TRBV5-5
d_gene: TRBD2
CDR3aa: CASSTTWLAGIYTQYF
CDR3nt: TGTGCCAGCAGCACCACTTGGTTAGCGGGAATCTATACGCAGTATTTT

abundance: few
j_gene: TRBJ2-3
v_gene: TRBV20-1
d_gene: TRBD2
CDR3aa: CSAIHPGGRADTQYF
CDR3nt: TGCAGTGCTATACATCCGGGAGGGAGGGCAGATACGCAGTATTTT

abundance: NA
j_gene: TRBJ2-5
v_gene: TRBV7-2
d_gene: TRBD2
CDR3aa: CASSVSAGGGKETQYF
CDR3nt: TGTGCCAGCAGCGTTAGTGCCGGGGGGGGAAAAGAGACCCAGTACTTC

abundance: NA
j_gene: TRBJ1-5
v_gene: TRBV12-3/TRBV12-4
d_gene: TRBD1
CDR3aa: CASSGGQGNRPQHF
CDR3nt: TGTGCCAGCAGTGGTGGACAGGGAAACCGGCCCCAGCATTTT

abundance: many
j_gene: TRBJ2-3
v_gene: TRBV5-6
d_gene: NA
CDR3aa: CASSFWGTDTQYF
CDR3nt: TGTGCCAGCAGCTTTTGGGGGACAGATACGCAGTATTTT

abundance: many
j_gene: TRBJ2-1
v_gene: TRBV4-1
d_gene: TRBD2
CDR3aa: CASSQASRSGGLQFF
CDR3nt: TGCGCCAGCAGCCAAGCTAGTCGTAGCGGGGGGTTGCAGTTCTTC

abundance: many
j_gene: TRBJ1-2
v_gene: TRBV29-1
d_gene: NA
CDR3aa: CSDAGSYGYTF
CDR3nt: TGCAGCGATGCGGGTAGCTATGGCTACACCTTC

abundance: few
j_gene: TRBJ2-7
v_gene: TRBV7-2
d_gene: TRBD2
CDR3aa: CASSLGTTSGSYEQYF
CDR3nt: TGTGCCAGCAGCTTAGGGACTACTAGCGGGAGCTACGAGCAGTACTTC

abundance: few
j_gene: TRBJ1-2
v_gene: TRBV10-3
d_gene: NA
CDR3aa: CATCGQTGCDYGYTF
CDR3nt: TGTGCCACCTGTGGGCAAACGGGGTGTGATTATGGCTACACCTTC

abundance: NA
j_gene: TRBJ2-3
v_gene: TRBV20-1
d_gene: TRBD1
CDR3aa: CSARDPGGRTQYF
CDR3nt: TGCAGTGCTAGAGATCCAGGGGGCAGGACGCAGTATTTT

abundance: many
j_gene: TRBJ2-1
v_gene: TRBV15
d_gene: NA
CDR3aa: CATSRVEYNEQFF
CDR3nt: TGTGCCACCAGCAGGGTAGAGTACAATGAGCAGTTCTTC

abundance: NA
j_gene: TRBJ2-3
v_gene: TRBV7-2
d_gene: NA
CDR3aa: CASSFSVDRHTDTQYF
CDR3nt: TGTGCCAGCAGCTTCTCCGTCGACAGACACACAGATACGCAGTATTTT

abundance: many
j_gene: TRBJ2-1
v_gene: TRBV6-5
d_gene: TRBD1
CDR3aa: CASSPGTEANEQFF
CDR3nt: TGTGCCAGCAGTCCCGGGACAGAGGCCAATGAGCAGTTCTTC

abundance: NA
j_gene: TRBJ1-6
v_gene: TRBV14
d_gene: NA
CDR3aa: CASSQDLPGGYVPLHF
CDR3nt: TGTGCCAGCAGCCAAGATCTGCCCGGGGGATACGTTCCCCTCCACTTT

abundance: few
j_gene: TRBJ2-6
v_gene: TRBV24-1
d_gene: NA
CDR3aa: CATKTQPPAWANVLTF
CDR3nt: TGTGCCACCAAAACTCAGCCCCCGGCCTGGGCCAACGTCCTGACTTTC

abundance: few
j_gene: TRBJ2-7
v_gene: TRBV6-5
d_gene: TRBD2
CDR3aa: CASSCSLAGHYEQYF
CDR3nt: TGTGCCAGCAGTTGCTCGCTAGCGGGACATTACGAGCAGTACTTC

abundance: NA
j_gene: TRBJ1-3
v_gene: TRBV7-9
d_gene: TRBD1
CDR3aa: CASSFRGHTGNTIYF
CDR3nt: TGTGCCAGCAGCTTTAGGGGGCACACTGGAAACACCATATATTTT

abundance: NA
j_gene: TRBJ2-7
v_gene: TRBV7-6
d_gene: NA
CDR3aa: CASSSVPQSVEQYF
CDR3nt: TGTGCCAGCAGCTCTGTGCCGCAGTCGGTCGAGCAGTACTTC

abundance: NA
j_gene: TRBJ2-4
v_gene: TRBV29-1
d_gene: TRBD2
CDR3aa: CSVEGAGGIQYF
CDR3nt: TGCAGCGTTGAGGGGGCGGGGGGCATTCAGTACTTC

abundance: many
j_gene: TRBJ2-7
v_gene: TRBV3-1
d_gene: TRBD1
CDR3aa: CASTPGQDVYEQYF
CDR3nt: TGTGCCAGCACCCCCGGACAGGACGTTTACGAGCAGTACTTC

abundance: many
j_gene: TRBJ2-7
v_gene: TRBV7-3
d_gene: TRBD1
CDR3aa: CASSSTGQGEQYF
CDR3nt: TGTGCCAGCAGCTCGACAGGGCAGGGAGAGCAGTACTTC

abundance: many
j_gene: TRBJ2-7
v_gene: TRBV28
d_gene: NA
CDR3aa: CASSLTVSYEQYF
CDR3nt: TGCGCCAGCAGCCTGACAGTTTCCTACGAGCAGTACTTC

abundance: NA
j_gene: TRBJ2-5
v_gene: TRBV20-1
d_gene: TRBD2
CDR3aa: CGARGLAEETQYF
CDR3nt: TGCGGTGCTAGAGGACTAGCGGAAGAGACCCAGTACTTC

abundance: few
j_gene: TRBJ2-7
v_gene: TRBV28
d_gene: NA
CDR3aa: CASSLTGWHEQYF
CDR3nt: TGTGCCAGCAGCCTGACAGGATGGCACGAGCAGTACTTC

abundance: NA
j_gene: TRBJ2-1
v_gene: TRBV10-3
d_gene: NA
CDR3aa: CAASSAGLSSYNEQFF
CDR3nt: TGTGCCGCATCTTCAGCGGGCCTCAGCTCCTACAATGAGCAGTTCTTC

abundance: few
j_gene: TRBJ1-1
v_gene: TRBV7-9
d_gene: NA
CDR3aa: CASRFDASEAFF
CDR3nt: TGTGCCAGCCGCTTCGACGCCTCCGAAGCTTTCTTT

abundance: NA
j_gene: TRBJ2-1
v_gene: TRBV29-1
d_gene: TRBD1
CDR3aa: CSGGDRARDNEQFF
CDR3nt: TGCAGCGGAGGGGACAGGGCCCGGGACAATGAGCAGTTCTTC

abundance: NA
j_gene: TRBJ1-1
v_gene: TRBV2
d_gene: NA
CDR3aa: CASIAQGGNTEAFF
CDR3nt: TGTGCCAGCATCGCACAGGGCGGTAACACTGAAGCTTTCTTT

abundance: NA
j_gene: TRBJ2-7
v_gene: TRBV20-1
d_gene: TRBD2
CDR3aa: CSARDLAGDSYEQYF
CDR3nt: TGCAGTGCTAGAGATCTGGCGGGGGACTCCTACGAGCAGTACTTC

abundance: once
j_gene: TRBJ2-7
v_gene: TRBV20-1
d_gene: TRBD2
CDR3aa: CSAGGDSGRESSYEQYF
CDR3nt: TGCAGTGCTGGGGGGGATAGCGGGAGGGAAAGCTCCTACGAGCAGTACTTC

abundance: NA
j_gene: TRBJ2-1
v_gene: TRBV12-3/TRBV12-4
d_gene: NA
CDR3aa: CTSRLGADEQFF
CDR3nt: TGTACCAGCAGACTAGGGGCAGATGAGCAGTTCTTC

abundance: NA
j_gene: TRBJ1-2
v_gene: TRBV7-2
d_gene: TRBD1
CDR3aa: CASSSNFFGTDGYTF
CDR3nt: TGTGCCAGCAGCTCTAACTTTTTCGGGACAGATGGCTACACCTTC

abundance: few
j_gene: TRBJ2-5
v_gene: TRBV12-5
d_gene: TRBD1
CDR3aa: CASAFRTGIRETQYF
CDR3nt: TGTGCTAGTGCTTTTAGGACAGGGATTCGAGAGACCCAGTACTTC

abundance: NA
j_gene: TRBJ2-1
v_gene: TRBV9
d_gene: NA
CDR3aa: CASSVRSAGYNEQFF
CDR3nt: TGTGCCAGCAGCGTAAGGAGCGCAGGCTACAATGAGCAGTTCTTC

abundance: NA
j_gene: TRBJ2-7
v_gene: TRBV29-1
d_gene: NA
CDR3aa: CSVAPGDTNNEQYF
CDR3nt: TGCAGCGTTGCTCCCGGGGATACGAACAATGAGCAGTACTTC

abundance: many
j_gene: TRBJ2-5
v_gene: TRBV5-1
d_gene: NA
CDR3aa: CASSLGRDQGTQYF
CDR3nt: TGCGCCAGCAGCTTAGGACGGGACCAGGGAACCCAGTACTTC

abundance: many
j_gene: TRBJ2-7
v_gene: TRBV12-3/TRBV12-4
d_gene: NA
CDR3aa: CASSVGVSGAAYEQYF
CDR3nt: TGTGCCAGCAGCGTAGGGGTTAGCGGAGCTGCCTACGAGCAGTACTTC

abundance: NA
j_gene: TRBJ2-1
v_gene: TRBV27
d_gene: TRBD1
CDR3aa: CASSLEGALYNEQFF
CDR3nt: TGTGCCAGCAGTCTTGAGGGGGCCCTATACAATGAGCAGTTCTTC

abundance: few
j_gene: TRBJ1-2
v_gene: TRBV7-9
d_gene: NA
CDR3aa: CASSPGPQIGYTF
CDR3nt: TGTGCCAGCAGCCCCGGACCTCAAATCGGCTACACCTTC

abundance: many
j_gene: TRBJ1-2
v_gene: TRBV28
d_gene: NA
CDR3aa: CASSTGLANYGYTF
CDR3nt: TGTGCCAGCAGCACAGGCTTAGCTAACTATGGCTACACCTTC

abundance: NA
j_gene: TRBJ2-5
v_gene: TRBV5-1
d_gene: NA
CDR3aa: CASSLEGGEAQYF
CDR3nt: TGCGCCAGCAGCTTGGAGGGGGGAGAGGCCCAGTACTTC

abundance: many
j_gene: TRBJ2-1
v_gene: TRBV10-3
d_gene: TRBD2
CDR3aa: CAISGVAGANEQFF
CDR3nt: TGTGCCATCAGTGGGGTAGCGGGGGCTAATGAGCAGTTCTTC

abundance: NA
j_gene: TRBJ2-5
v_gene: TRBV5-1
d_gene: NA
CDR3aa: CASFPGAGGETQYF
CDR3nt: TGCGCCAGCTTCCCAGGGGCCGGCGGGGAGACCCAGTACTTC

abundance: NA
j_gene: TRBJ2-7
v_gene: TRBV15
d_gene: TRBD1
CDR3aa: CATSRDRVGHEQYF
CDR3nt: TGTGCCACCAGCAGGGACAGGGTCGGACACGAGCAGTACTTC

abundance: NA
j_gene: TRBJ1-5
v_gene: TRBV12-3/TRBV12-4
d_gene: NA
CDR3aa: CASSFEGEQPQHF
CDR3nt: TGTGCCAGCAGTTTCGAGGGTGAGCAGCCCCAGCATTTT

abundance: NA
j_gene: TRBJ2-1
v_gene: TRBV5-5
d_gene: TRBD2
CDR3aa: CASSPGAGEDNEQFF
CDR3nt: TGTGCCAGTAGCCCGGGAGCGGGAGAAGACAATGAGCAGTTCTTC